A single sample gave rise to the 28 T cell receptor beta chains below, sequenced in a study of T cells in Graves' hyperthyroidism and ophthalmopathy (dated by TCRdb to about 2019). Libraries were prepared through multiplex PCR. Reads for this sample came from an Illumina HiSeq 2000. TCR beta CDR3 regions were amplified from RNA transcripts. The first round of RT-PCR for the TCR CDR3 was performed with the HTBI primer set and the Qiagen OneStep RT-PCR kit. The public reads were reprocessed in TCRdb via fastp at Q25 and MiXCR, keeping in-frame beta chains. Rows are combined by CDR3 protein, so each entry shows the most common genes and DNA. The sample data list about 520,000 distinct CDR3 sequences, and roughly 25% of these were observed just once. The leading ten clones occupy roughly 12% of the sample. The specimen sequenced was blood. The source is a woman in her thirties with Graves' ophthalmopathy.

This clonotype was recorded many times. This chain links TRBV6-1 with TRBJ2-5; 7 nucleotides align to TRBD1. The germline V gene encodes CDR1 MNHNS and CDR2 SASEGT. The CDR3 is made up of 13 amino acids. With 6 bases clipped from V and 5 bases from J, the junction kept 6 bases outside the gene matches. CDR3 loop: CASRSGGSETQYF. The CDR3 DNA follows: TGTGCCAGCAGGTCAGGGGGATCGGAGACCCAGTACTTC.

This clonotype was observed at least ten times. V is TRBV29-1 and J is TRBJ2-7; 7 positions agree with TRBD2. The CDR3 has 12 amino acids. With V trimmed by 7 bases and J by 3 bases, 6 bases remained unmatched. Germline V gene data show CDR1 as SQVTM and CDR2 as ANQGSEA. This CDR3 is CSAAGDVYEQYF. The CDR3 coding sequence is TGCAGCGCTGCGGGAGATGTCTACGAGCAGTACTTC.

The genes are TRBV28 and TRBJ2-6, with D perhaps TRBD1 (5 bases). Trimming removed 4 bases at V and 0 bases at J, with 10 bases between. Germline values: CDR1 MDHEN, CDR2 SYDVKM. The CDR3 has 16 amino acids. CDR3 loop: CASSSPGSSGANVLTF. The CDR3 DNA follows: TGTGCCAGCAGTTCACCAGGGTCCTCTGGGGCCAACGTCCTGACTTTC.

This clonotype was seen repeatedly, ten times or more. The rearrangement links TRBV6-5 to TRBJ1-1, with a possible D match to TRBD1 (5 bases). CDR3 size: 14 residues. Deletions cut 8 bases from V and 1 base from J, with 14 bases between. Germline V gene sequence: CDR1 MNHEY, CDR2 SVGAGI. The chain's CDR3 is CASALEGRNTEAFF. DNA for the CDR3: TGTGCCAGCGCCCTTGAGGGGAGGAACACTGAAGCTTTCTTT.

This chain connects TRBV12-3 or TRBV12-4 to TRBJ1-1; D is perhaps TRBD1 (5 bases). Trimming left V 7 bases short and J 4 bases short, with 16 bases between. This CDR3 has 14 amino acids. The CDR3 spells CASIPREGSTEAFF. For the CDR3, the DNA is TGTGCCAGCATCCCCCGGGAGGGGAGCACTGAAGCTTTCTTT.

There are many counts of this clonotype. The chain's CDR3 is CASSEIGSHGYTF. The CDR3 DNA follows: TGTGCCAGCAGTGAAATAGGCAGCCATGGCTACACCTTC. The V call is TRBV2, the J call TRBJ1-2; D call uncertain. The V end lost 2 bases, the J end lost 6 bases, and 10 bases lay between the germline ends. CDR1 is SNHLY and CDR2 is FYNNEI in the germline V gene. This CDR3 is built from 13 residues.

This clonotype occurred many times. The V gene is TRBV29-1, the J gene TRBJ1-3; no clear D gene. Trimming pared 3 bases from V and 7 bases from J, leaving 16 bases between. The CDR3 covers 14 residues. Germline lookup yields CDR1 SQVTM and CDR2 ANQGSEA. As DNA, the CDR3 is TGCAGCGTTGACCCGACAAGGTATTGGAACACCATATATTTT. It yields the protein CSVDPTRYWNTIYF. The full variable domain, with the rest looked up from reference TRBV29-1 and TRBJ1-3, is SAVISQKPSRDICQRGTSLTIQCQVDSQVTMMFWYRQQPGQSLTLIATANQGSEATYESGFVIDKFPISRPNLTFSTLTVSNMSPEDSSIYLCSVDPTRYWNTIYFGEGSWLTVV.

The rearrangement uses TRBV14 and TRBJ1-5; D is uncertain. This CDR3 region has 16 residues. Trimming took off 4 bases at V and 3 bases at J, with 16 bases between the two ends. CDR1 and CDR2 (germline): SGHDN, FVKESK. The CDR3 DNA sequence: TGTGCCAGCAGCCCCCGTGGACTTGGAGACAATCAGCCCCAGCATTTT. Encoded protein: CASSPRGLGDNQPQHF. Together with reference TRBV14 and TRBJ1-5, the CDR3 gives the full variable domain: EAGVTQFPSHSVIEKGQTVTLRCDPISGHDNLYWYRRVMGKEIKFLLHFVKESKQDESGMPNNRFLAERTGGTYSTLKVQPAELEDSGVYFCASSPRGLGDNQPQHFGDGTRLSIL.

There are a few counts of this clonotype. This chain connects TRBV4-1 to TRBJ1-2, with 7 bases aligning to TRBD1. Germline CDR1 and CDR2: MGHRA and YSYEKL. CDR3 length: 15 residues. Unmatched junction bases numbered 12, after V lost 6 bases and J lost 5 bases. The CDR3 spells CASRTAADRVYGYTF. The CDR3 DNA follows: TGCGCCAGCAGAACAGCCGCTGACAGGGTGTATGGCTACACCTTC.

This clonotype was seen at least ten times. The chain uses TRBV9 and TRBJ1-2; a weak D match, TRBD1 (5 bases). Germline V gene sequence: CDR1 SGDLS, CDR2 YYNGEE. The CDR3 runs 15 residues. The germline V and J ends were trimmed by 1 base and 4 bases, with 14 bases remaining between them. In DNA form, the CDR3 reads TGTGCCAGCAGCGTACACCCGGGGGAGTCCTATGGCTACACCTTC. Protein sequence: CASSVHPGESYGYTF. The entire variable domain, with the rest obtained from reference TRBV9 and TRBJ1-2, is as follows: DSGVTQTPKHLITATGQRVTLRCSPRSGDLSVYWYQQSLDQGLQFLIQYYNGEERAKGNILERFSAQQFPDLHSELNLSSLELGDSALYFCASSVHPGESYGYTFGSGTRLTVV.

The chain joins TRBV15 to TRBJ2-5; D is perhaps TRBD1 or TRBD2 (5 bases each). Germline CDR1 reads LNHNV; CDR2 reads YYDKDF (reference sequence). V shed 5 bases and J shed 5 bases, with 18 bases lying between them. This CDR3 region has 15 residues. The CDR3 reads CATSGGYGEGETQYF. The CDR3 coding sequence is TGTGCCACCAGCGGGGGTTATGGCGAAGGGGAGACCCAGTACTTC.

The chain joins TRBV12-3 or TRBV12-4 to TRBJ2-7; TRBD2 aligns across 9 bases. The V segment lost 1 base and the J segment 4 bases; nucleotides outside the gene matches: 11. The CDR3 is 17 residues long. The CDR3 sequence is CASSLGILAGPLYEQYF. The CDR3 DNA is TGTGCCAGCAGTTTAGGTATCCTAGCGGGACCCTTGTACGAGCAGTACTTC.

In this sample, this clonotype turned up many times. This rearrangement joins TRBV11-2 to TRBJ2-5, with 7 nucleotides matching TRBD2. This CDR3 spans 15 amino acids. Trimming removed 6 bases from V and 4 bases from J; junction bases left unmatched: 11. Germline values: CDR1 SGHAT, CDR2 FQNNGV. The CDR3 DNA is TGTGCCAGCAGTCGCCTAGTAGCGGGCGTAGAGACCCAGTACTTC. Its protein product is CASSRLVAGVETQYF.

The CDR3 DNA is TGTGCCACCAGCAGAGACGGGGAAACCTACGAGCAGTACTTC. Its protein is CATSRDGETYEQYF. The chain couples TRBV15 to TRBJ2-7; the D gene is possibly TRBD2 (5 bases). This CDR3 is 14 amino acids long. Germline assignment: CDR1 LNHNV and CDR2 YYDKDF (reference sequence). Deletions cut 0 bases from V and 2 bases from J, with 8 bases between.

The genes are TRBV27 and TRBJ1-1; D is possibly TRBD1 (5 bases). V was cut by 9 bases and J by 2 bases, with 16 bases left in between. The CDR3 is 14 residues long. CDR1 MNHEY and CDR2 SMNVEV come from the germline V gene (reference sequence). For the CDR3, the DNA is TGTGCCAGTTCGAAGGGGTACCCTAACACTGAAGCTTTCTTT. Its translation: CASSKGYPNTEAFF.

This clonotype has a count of ten or more. The chain recombines TRBV6-5 with TRBJ2-5, with TRBD2 identical over 7 bases. Trimming removed 0 bases from V and 4 bases from J; junction bases left unmatched: 5. Germline loops: CDR1 MNHEY, CDR2 SVGAGI. The CDR3 is 15 residues long. CDR3 coding DNA: TGTGCCAGCAGTTACTCGTCTAGCGGAATAGAGACCCAGTACTTC. This gives the protein CASSYSSSGIETQYF.

The rearrangement joins TRBV10-3 to TRBJ1-2; the D is unclear. V shed 3 bases and J shed 8 bases, with 10 bases lying between them. Germline V CDR1 and CDR2: ENHRY, SYGVKD. The length of the CDR3 is 12 residues. CDR3 sequence: CAISDAPGGYTF. In DNA form, the CDR3 reads TGTGCCATCAGTGACGCACCTGGAGGCTACACCTTC.

The chain is built from TRBV30 and TRBJ2-7, with D perhaps matching TRBD1 or TRBD2 (5 bases each). The germline V gene encodes CDR1 GTSNPN and CDR2 SVGIG (reference sequence). This CDR3 contains 12 residues. V lost 7 bases to trimming and J lost 2 bases, with 12 bases between them. The CDR3 sequence is CASAWDPYEQYF. The CDR3, as DNA: TGTGCCTCCGCCTGGGACCCCTACGAGCAGTACTTC. Together with reference TRBV30 and TRBJ2-7, the CDR3 gives the full variable domain: SQTIHQWPATLVQPVGSPLSLECTVEGTSNPNLYWYRQAAGRGLQLLFYSVGIGQISSEVPQNLSASRPQDRQFILSSKKLLLSDSGFYLCASAWDPYEQYFGPGTRLTVT.

This clonotype has a count of ten or more. The rearrangement joins TRBV7-2 to TRBJ2-7, with D uncertain. Germline lookup yields CDR1 SGHTA and CDR2 FQGNSA. The V and J ends lost 3 bases and 1 base respectively, with 7 bases between them. The CDR3 is 13 amino acids. The DNA for the CDR3 is TGTGCCAGCAGCTTGATGGGGTCCTACGAGCAGTACTTC. Translation gives CASSLMGSYEQYF.

Details on this clonotype: This may arise from a read error, as a much more abundant clone is one base away. The rearrangement links TRBV11-2 to TRBJ1-1, with 7 bases fitting TRBD1. The CDR3 length is 19 residues. Germline CDR1 reads SGHAT; CDR2 reads FQNNGV. In nucleotides, the CDR3 is TGTGCCGGCAGCTTACCTATCCGGGACAGCTACTTAGCGAACACTGAAGCTTTCTTT. Translation: CAGSLPIRDSYLANTEAFF.

The chain uses TRBV25-1 and TRBJ2-7, with 9 bases that match TRBD1. The V and J ends lost 7 bases and 4 bases, in that order; junction bases with no gene match: 8. Germline loops: CDR1 MGHDK, CDR2 SYGVNS. The CDR3 runs 14 residues. Here the CDR3 DNA reads TGTGCCAGCAATTCGGAACAGGGGGCTTACGAGCAGTACTTC. Translating gives CASNSEQGAYEQYF.

The J gene is TRBJ2-7, the V gene TRBV7-3; 8 nucleotides agree with TRBD2. With V trimmed by 2 bases and J by 7 bases, 7 bases remained unmatched. CDR3 size: 14 residues. CDR1 is SGHTA, CDR2 FQGTGA, per germline. CDR3 residues: CASSLQAGAGEQYF. DNA of the CDR3: TGTGCCAGCAGCTTACAAGCGGGAGCGGGAGAGCAGTACTTC.

There are many counts of this clonotype. CDR3 sequence (DNA): TGTGCCAGCAGTTTACAGGGTGTCGGGGAGCTGTTTTTT. Translating gives CASSLQGVGELFF. This chain joins TRBV28 and TRBJ2-2, with a weak D call TRBD1 (5 bases). Trimming shortened V by 2 bases and J by 7 bases, and 8 bases separated the two germline ends. This CDR3 comprises 13 residues. Germline values: CDR1 MDHEN, CDR2 SYDVKM.

The V call is TRBV6-2 or TRBV6-3, the J call TRBJ2-5; D might be TRBD1 (5 bases). The ends were cut back, 4 bases at V and 3 bases at J, with 12 bases in the middle. This CDR3 is built from 14 residues. From germline, CDR1 is MNHEY and CDR2 SVGEGT. CDR3 protein: CASSFGHTKETQYF. The CDR3 nucleotides read TGTGCCAGCAGTTTCGGACATACTAAAGAGACCCAGTACTTC.

This clonotype has a count of ten or more. This sequence joins TRBV6-1 and TRBJ1-1; a weak D match, TRBD1 (6 bases). V shed 9 bases and J shed 3 bases, with 14 bases lying between them. The CDR3 is made up of 13 amino acids. In germline, CDR1 is MNHNS, CDR2 SASEGT. The CDR3 protein is CASKQGVYTEAFF. The DNA of the CDR3 is TGTGCCAGTAAACAGGGAGTTTACACTGAAGCTTTCTTT.

The chain couples TRBV2 to TRBJ2-2, with D maybe TRBD2 (6 bases). V was trimmed by 4 bases and J by 6 bases, leaving 18 bases between them. Looked up from germline, CDR1 is SNHLY and CDR2 is FYNNEI. This CDR3 is built from 16 residues. CDR3 nucleotide sequence: TGTGCCAGCAGTGCCTCCGGGACGCGGGGATCCGGGGAGCTGTTTTTT. It yields the protein CASSASGTRGSGELFF.

This clonotype was counted many times. The CDR3 region is CSVGDRAYEQYF. The CDR3 bases are TGCAGCGTTGGGGACAGGGCCTACGAGCAGTACTTC. The V and J genes are TRBV29-1 and TRBJ2-7, with 9 nucleotides matching TRBD1. Germline CDR1 is SQVTM and CDR2 is ANQGSEA. The CDR3 length is 12 residues. Trimming at V came to 4 bases and at J to 2 bases, leaving 0 bases not matched to a gene.

Many counts were recorded for this clonotype. The chain employs TRBV20-1 and TRBJ2-7, with D unresolved. The V end was cut by 2 bases, the J end by 6 bases, with 8 bases between. Germline CDR1 DFQATT, CDR2 SNEGSKA (reference sequence). The CDR3 has 11 amino acids. The CDR3 region is CSARRFSEQYF. The CDR3 DNA is TGCAGTGCTAGACGGTTCTCCGAGCAGTACTTC.